This T cell receptor beta chain was sequenced for a study of blood T cell repertoires in COVID-19. On the study more broadly: Sites across the United States, Italy and Spain contributed samples from acute and convalescent COVID-19.

Authors' data handling: Scientists estimated how many nucleated cells there were by amplifying reference gene primers. Repertoires were generated with immunoSEQ multiplex PCR, while TCRdb's copy carries only in-frame clones and drops some. That table is the source of V, J and clone size, and D and trimming were worked out from the DNA. The profile shows 200,000 or so clones, roughly 82% of them singletons. V dropped 6 bases and J dropped 3; count of bases not matched to a gene: 3. Germline assignment: CDR1 MDHEN and CDR2 SYDVKM. The CDR3 is made up of 15 amino acids. The sequenced sample was peripheral blood. The chain has TRBV28 and TRBJ1-4; the match to TRBD1 covers 11 bases. This sequence originates from a woman aged 25 to 39 with acute or convalescent COVID-19. CDR3 amino acids: CASRGQGAPNEKLFF. DNA for the CDR3: TGTGCCAGCAGAGGACAGGGGGCACCTAATGAAAAACTGTTTTTT. Full variable domain (remainder filled in from reference TRBV28 and TRBJ1-4): DVKVTQSSRYLVKRTGEKVFLECVQDMDHENMFWYRQDPGLGLRLIYFSYDVKMKEKGDIPEGYSVSREKKERFSLILESASTNQTSMYLCASRGQGAPNEKLFFGSGTQLSVL.